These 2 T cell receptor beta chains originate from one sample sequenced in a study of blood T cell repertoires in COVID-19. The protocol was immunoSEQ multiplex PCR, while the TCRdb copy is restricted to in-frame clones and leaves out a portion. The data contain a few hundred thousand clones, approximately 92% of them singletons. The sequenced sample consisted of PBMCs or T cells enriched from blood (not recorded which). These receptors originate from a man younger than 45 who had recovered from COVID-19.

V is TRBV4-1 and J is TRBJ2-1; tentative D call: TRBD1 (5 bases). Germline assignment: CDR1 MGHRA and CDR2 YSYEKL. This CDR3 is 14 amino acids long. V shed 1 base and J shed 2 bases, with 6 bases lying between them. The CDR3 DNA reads TGCGCCAGCAGCCAAGGGACACCCTACAATGAGCAGTTCTTC. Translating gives CASSQGTPYNEQFF.

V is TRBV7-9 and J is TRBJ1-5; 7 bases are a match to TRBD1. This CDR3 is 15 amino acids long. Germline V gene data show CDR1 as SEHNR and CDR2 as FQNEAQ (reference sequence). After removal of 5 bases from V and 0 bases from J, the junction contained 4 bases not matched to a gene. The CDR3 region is CASSAGQVSNQPQHF. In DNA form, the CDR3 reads TGTGCCAGCAGCGCCGGACAGGTTAGCAATCAGCCCCAGCATTTT.